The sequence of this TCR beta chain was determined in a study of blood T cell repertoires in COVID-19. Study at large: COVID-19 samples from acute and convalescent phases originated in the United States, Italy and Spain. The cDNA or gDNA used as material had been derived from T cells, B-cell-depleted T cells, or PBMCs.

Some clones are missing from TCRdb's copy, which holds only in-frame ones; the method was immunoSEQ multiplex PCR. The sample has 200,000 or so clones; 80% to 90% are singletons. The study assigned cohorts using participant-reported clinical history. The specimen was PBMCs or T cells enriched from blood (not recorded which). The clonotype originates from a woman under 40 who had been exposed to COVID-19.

CDR3 protein: CASSISGGEGDNEQFF. Here the CDR3 DNA reads TGTGCCAGCAGTATATCAGGGGGCGAGGGGGACAATGAGCAGTTCTTC. The gene calls are TRBV25-1 and TRBJ2-1; 8 nucleotides match TRBD1. This CDR3 has 16 amino acids. Losses at the gene ends were 5 bases for V and 5 bases for J; bases not matched to a gene: 11. CDR1 and CDR2 from the germline V gene are MGHDK and SYGVNS.